The rows below give T cell receptor beta chains drawn from one sample of a study of cytomegalovirus exposure and HLA in healthy donors. TCRdb keeps only in-frame clones here, not all; method: immunoSEQ multiplex PCR. This table holds roughly 200,000 clones, approximately 78% found once. The sequenced material came from PBMCs. The receptors here all came from a woman between 25 and 40 years old in good health and CMV-seronegative. Each CDR3 is given without its conserved first and last residue. Size is omitted from some rows. Given values are once, few, many or a class for expanded clones.

clone_size: .; v_call: TRBV9; j_call: TRBJ1-2; cdr3_aa: ASSAHFQGAENYGYT
clone_size: .; v_call: TRBV7-8; j_call: TRBJ1-3; cdr3_aa: ASSLAVRGSSSGNTIY
clone_size: .; v_call: TRBV19; j_call: TRBJ1-5; cdr3_aa: ASSTLTYSNQPQH
clone_size: .; v_call: TRBV6-5; j_call: TRBJ1-5; cdr3_aa: ASSSSDRDYQPQH
clone_size: .; v_call: TRBV5-1; j_call: TRBJ1-1; cdr3_aa: ASRATGTMNTEAF
clone_size: .; v_call: TRBV6-5; j_call: TRBJ1-2; cdr3_aa: ASRTRQGGGYT
clone_size: .; v_call: TRBV5-1; j_call: TRBJ1-3; cdr3_aa: ASRTGDAGNTIY
clone_size: .; v_call: TRBV30; j_call: TRBJ1-1; cdr3_aa: AWSPEGKGAF
clone_size: many; v_call: TRBV5-1; j_call: TRBJ2-7; cdr3_aa: ASSLGQAQSEQY
clone_size: .; v_call: TRBV19; j_call: TRBJ1-3; cdr3_aa: ATKTPVNSGNTIY
clone_size: few; v_call: TRBV19; j_call: TRBJ2-7; cdr3_aa: ASSILAGPYEQY
clone_size: few; v_call: TRBV10-1; j_call: TRBJ2-2; cdr3_aa: ASRDTYTGELF
clone_size: few; v_call: TRBV11-3; j_call: TRBJ2-5; cdr3_aa: ASSLGQGEGETQY
clone_size: few; v_call: TRBV5-1; j_call: TRBJ2-6; cdr3_aa: ASSLFTASSGANVLT
clone_size: .; v_call: TRBV30; j_call: TRBJ1-1; cdr3_aa: AWSGQDYTEAF
clone_size: .; v_call: TRBV6-1; j_call: TRBJ2-5; cdr3_aa: ASSIRSGQETQY
clone_size: .; v_call: TRBV19; j_call: TRBJ1-5; cdr3_aa: ASSIGPYRINQPQH
clone_size: .; v_call: TRBV5-5; j_call: TRBJ1-5; cdr3_aa: ASSFGTGYDSNQPQH
clone_size: .; v_call: TRBV5-1; j_call: TRBJ2-7; cdr3_aa: ASSFDYFYEQY
clone_size: .; v_call: TRBV2; j_call: TRBJ1-2; cdr3_aa: ASSPQGGSGYYGYT
clone_size: .; v_call: TRBV28; j_call: TRBJ1-1; cdr3_aa: ASSPPDPTGLMNTEAF
clone_size: .; v_call: TRBV19; j_call: TRBJ2-7; cdr3_aa: ASSMGNRIPEQY
clone_size: .; v_call: TRBV6-4; j_call: TRBJ1-5; cdr3_aa: ASSDQTPGQANPLGHSNQPQH
clone_size: .; v_call: TRBV12-5; j_call: TRBJ1-2; cdr3_aa: ASGIHNGLGSYGYT
clone_size: .; v_call: TRBV5-1; j_call: TRBJ1-2; cdr3_aa: ASSPNLRQGTANYGYT
clone_size: .; v_call: TRBV5-1; j_call: TRBJ2-3; cdr3_aa: ASKGPGQVTDTQY
clone_size: once; v_call: TRBV5-1; j_call: TRBJ1-3; cdr3_aa: ASSFGSVGNTIY
clone_size: .; v_call: TRBV18; j_call: TRBJ2-1; cdr3_aa: ASLPPGLAGGRGYNEQF
clone_size: .; v_call: TRBV2; j_call: TRBJ1-1; cdr3_aa: ASTSGATAFAEAF
clone_size: .; v_call: TRBV6-1; j_call: TRBJ1-1; cdr3_aa: ASSEYRGLEAF
clone_size: .; v_call: TRBV5-6; j_call: TRBJ2-6; cdr3_aa: ASSLLQTGANVLT
clone_size: .; v_call: TRBV5-1; j_call: TRBJ2-7; cdr3_aa: ASSSDRGHREQY
clone_size: .; v_call: TRBV6-5; j_call: TRBJ1-1; cdr3_aa: ASSYSDRVKGAF
clone_size: .; v_call: TRBV9; j_call: TRBJ2-7; cdr3_aa: ASSVGWQVNYEQY
clone_size: few; v_call: TRBV5-1; j_call: TRBJ2-7; cdr3_aa: ASSWRDSGHEQY
clone_size: .; v_call: TRBV5-1; j_call: TRBJ2-7; cdr3_aa: ASSLVTVEYYEQY
clone_size: .; v_call: TRBV12-5; j_call: TRBJ2-1; cdr3_aa: ASGSSGGASYNEQF
clone_size: .; v_call: TRBV7-6; j_call: TRBJ2-1; cdr3_aa: ASSLAVRGSYNEQF
clone_size: .; v_call: TRBV27; j_call: TRBJ1-5; cdr3_aa: ASKRQGSNQPQH
clone_size: .; v_call: TRBV6-5; j_call: TRBJ2-7; cdr3_aa: ASRGPGQGLYEQY
clone_size: .; v_call: TRBV5-1; j_call: TRBJ1-6; cdr3_aa: ASSLLDRGSPLH
clone_size: .; v_call: TRBV5-6; j_call: TRBJ2-7; cdr3_aa: ASRFTGTGGFEQY
clone_size: .; v_call: TRBV28; j_call: TRBJ2-7; cdr3_aa: ASSRRGGAATYEQY
clone_size: .; v_call: TRBV18; j_call: TRBJ1-1; cdr3_aa: ASSPYDRGHEAF
clone_size: .; v_call: TRBV5-4; j_call: TRBJ2-7; cdr3_aa: ASSSQGRYEQY